The 14 T cell receptor beta chains reported below all come from one sample, sequenced in a study of CD8 T cells in Susac syndrome (dated by TCRdb to between 2017 and 2020). The library relied on the immunoSEQ multiplex PCR assay. RNA was extracted using the RNeasy kit, and about 0.45 to 1 ug of the RNA was reverse transcribed with random hexamers. The public reads were reprocessed in TCRdb via fastp at Q25 and MiXCR, keeping in-frame beta chains. Every distinct CDR3 protein forms one entry, paired with its most common genes and DNA. The sample table holds some 210,000 distinct CDR3 sequences, of which about 95% were seen once. About 0.14% of the sample goes to the ten largest clones. Sequencing was carried out using CD4+ T cells from PBMCs. Source of these receptors: a human donor with Susac syndrome.

V gene TRBV28 combines with J gene TRBJ2-5, with D possibly matching TRBD2 (7 bases). Germline V gene data show CDR1 as MDHEN and CDR2 as SYDVKM. The V end was cut by 7 bases, the J end by 4 bases, with 16 bases between. The CDR3 consists of 14 residues. The CDR3 DNA sequence: TGTGCCAGCACCCGAGGGGGGGCCACAGAGACCCAGTACTTC. This encodes CASTRGGATETQYF.

This chain links TRBV12-3 or TRBV12-4 with TRBJ2-1; 8 positions match TRBD2. J lost 7 bases, V lost 5 bases, and 10 bases had no gene match. This CDR3 is 15 amino acids long. This CDR3 reads CASSQSSGGGNEQFF. As DNA, the CDR3 is TGTGCCAGCAGTCAATCTTCCGGGGGGGGGAATGAGCAGTTCTTC.

CDR3 loop: CAISRDRERVDGYTF. The CDR3 region has the DNA TGTGCCATCAGTCGGGACAGGGAACGGGTTGATGGCTACACCTTC. The chain joins TRBV10-3 to TRBJ1-2; TRBD1 agrees at 9 bases. The CDR3 contains 15 residues. The J segment lost 6 bases and the V segment lost 5 bases, leaving 10 bases of the junction unmatched. Germline CDR1 is ENHRY and CDR2 is SYGVKD.

V usage is TRBV20-1 and J usage is TRBJ2-3; D possibly uses TRBD1 or TRBD2 (5 bases each). V was shortened by 3 bases and J by 2 bases, with 9 bases between the two germline ends. Germline V gene lookup returns CDR1 DFQATT and CDR2 SNEGSKA (reference sequence). The CDR3 extends over 13 amino acids. CDR3 coding DNA: TGCAGTGCTAGGAGGGACCTCACAGATACGCAGTATTTT. This gives the protein CSARRDLTDTQYF.

The gene calls are TRBV20-1 and TRBJ2-3; D gene unclear. In germline, CDR1 is DFQATT, CDR2 SNEGSKA (reference sequence). CDR3 size: 13 residues. CDR3 amino acids: CSLPPWRTDTQYF. The CDR3 DNA follows: TGCAGCCTTCCCCCCTGGCGCACAGATACGCAGTATTTT.

The chain couples TRBV20-1 to TRBJ1-1; D gene uncertain. The V end lost 5 bases, the J end lost 4 bases, and 8 bases lay between the germline ends. The CDR3 runs to 11 residues. Germline V gives CDR1 DFQATT, CDR2 SNEGSKA (reference sequence). This CDR3 reads CSAGHVTEAFF. CDR3 in DNA: TGCAGTGCTGGGCATGTCACTGAAGCTTTCTTT.

V is TRBV4-1 and J is TRBJ1-1, with no clear D. There are 15 residues in the CDR3. V lost 0 bases and J 3 bases, leaving 11 bases between the germline ends. In germline, CDR1 is MGHRA, CDR2 YSYEKL. The CDR3 protein is CASSQEGGGHTEAFF. The CDR3 DNA reads TGCGCCAGCAGCCAAGAAGGCGGAGGGCACACTGAAGCTTTCTTT.

The chain links TRBV10-3 to TRBJ1-6; 7 bases line up with TRBD1. The germline gives CDR1 ENHRY, CDR2 SYGVKD. This CDR3 has 15 residues. Germline trimming cut 0 bases from V and 9 bases from J; bases unmatched to any gene: 5. CDR3 residues: CAISESRTGSSPLHF. The CDR3 coding sequence is TGTGCCATCAGTGAGTCTCGGACAGGTTCTTCACCCCTCCACTTT.

The rearrangement uses TRBV20-1 and TRBJ1-2; D unresolved. Trimming took 6 bases from V and 8 from J, leaving 22 bases between them. Germline V CDR1 and CDR2: DFQATT, SNEGSKA (reference sequence). CDR3 length: 14 residues. CDR3 loop: CSAKPGGSRGGYTF. As DNA, the CDR3 is TGCAGTGCGAAGCCCGGAGGATCCCGAGGCGGCTACACCTTC.

This clonotype has only one observation. The CDR3 DNA follows: TGTGCCAGCAGCGGACAGGATATCACCGGGGAGCTGTTTTTT. Residues: CASSGQDITGELFF. This chain links TRBV2 with TRBJ2-2; 7 nucleotides agree with TRBD1. V was pared by 6 bases and J by 4 bases, with 5 bases of the junction left unmatched. Germline V CDR1 and CDR2: SNHLY, FYNNEI. The CDR3 length is 14 residues.

The chain carries TRBV19 and TRBJ1-4; D not resolved. Germline V gives CDR1 LNHDA, CDR2 SQIVND (reference sequence). The CDR3 is 15 amino acids. Deletions cut 6 bases from V and 0 bases from J, with 11 bases between. CDR3 loop: CASRQSPSTNEKLFF. In DNA, the CDR3 is TGTGCCAGTAGGCAGTCTCCCTCAACTAATGAAAAACTGTTTTTT.

This chain joins TRBV7-9 and TRBJ1-1; the D gene is possibly TRBD1 (5 bases). CDR1 SEHNR and CDR2 FQNEAQ come from the germline V gene (reference sequence). The CDR3 extends over 13 amino acids. The V and J ends lost 6 bases and 0 bases respectively, with 8 bases between them. CDR3 in DNA: TGTGCCAGCAGGAAGGACATGAACACTGAAGCTTTCTTT. This gives the protein CASRKDMNTEAFF.

The chain carries TRBV19 and TRBJ1-1; D unresolved. The CDR3 contains 13 residues. CDR1 and CDR2 (germline): LNHDA, SQIVND (reference sequence). V was cut by 3 bases and J by 1 base, with 6 bases left in between. CDR3 sequence reads: CASSIQENTEAFF. CDR3 bases: TGTGCCAGTAGTATCCAAGAGAACACTGAAGCTTTCTTT.

The sample holds one count of this clonotype. This chain uses TRBV6-2 or TRBV6-3 with TRBJ2-1; 7 bases map to TRBD1. V was clipped by 2 bases and J by 12 bases; unmatched bases: 1. This CDR3 spans 11 amino acids. From germline, CDR1 is MNHEY and CDR2 SVGEGT. The CDR3 DNA reads TGTGCCAGCAGTTACGCAGGGGGGCAGTTCTTC. The encoded protein is CASSYAGGQFF.